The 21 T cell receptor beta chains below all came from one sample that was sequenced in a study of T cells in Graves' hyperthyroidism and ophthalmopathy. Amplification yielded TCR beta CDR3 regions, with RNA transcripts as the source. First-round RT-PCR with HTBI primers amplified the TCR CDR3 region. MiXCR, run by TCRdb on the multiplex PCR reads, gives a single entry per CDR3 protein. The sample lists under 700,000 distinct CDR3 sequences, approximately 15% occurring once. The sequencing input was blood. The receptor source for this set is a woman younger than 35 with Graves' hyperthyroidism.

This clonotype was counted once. CDR3 loop: CASSPSEGSGAFF. CDR3 sequence (DNA): TGTGCCAGCAGTCCCAGCGAGGGGTCAGGTGCTTTCTTT. J is TRBJ1-1 and V is TRBV7-9; tentative D call: TRBD1 (5 bases). The length of the CDR3 is 13 residues. Germline lookup yields CDR1 SEHNR and CDR2 FQNEAQ (reference sequence). The V and J ends lost 6 bases and 11 bases respectively, with 19 bases between them.

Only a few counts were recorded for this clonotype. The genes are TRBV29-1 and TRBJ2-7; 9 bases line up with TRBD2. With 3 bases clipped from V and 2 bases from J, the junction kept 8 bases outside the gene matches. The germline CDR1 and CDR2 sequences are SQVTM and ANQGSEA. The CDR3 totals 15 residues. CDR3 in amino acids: CSVEHPSGKPYEQYF. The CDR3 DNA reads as TGCAGCGTTGAGCACCCTAGCGGGAAGCCCTACGAGCAGTACTTC.

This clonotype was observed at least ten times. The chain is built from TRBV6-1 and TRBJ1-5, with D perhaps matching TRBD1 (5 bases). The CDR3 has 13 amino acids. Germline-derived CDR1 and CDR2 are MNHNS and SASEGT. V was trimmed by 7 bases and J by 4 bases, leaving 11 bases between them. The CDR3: CASTVTANQPQHF. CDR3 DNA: TGTGCCAGCACCGTGACAGCTAATCAGCCCCAGCATTTT.

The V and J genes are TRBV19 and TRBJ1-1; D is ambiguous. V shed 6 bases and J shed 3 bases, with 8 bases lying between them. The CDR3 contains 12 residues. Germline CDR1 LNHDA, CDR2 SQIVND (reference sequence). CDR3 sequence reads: CASRVQDTEAFF. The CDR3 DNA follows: TGTGCCAGTAGGGTACAAGACACTGAAGCTTTCTTT. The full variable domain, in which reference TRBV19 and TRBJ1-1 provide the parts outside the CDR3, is DGGITQSPKYLFRKEGQNVTLSCEQNLNHDAMYWYRQDPGQGLRLIYYSQIVNDFQKGDIAEGYSVSREKKESFPLTVTSAQKNPTAFYLCASRVQDTEAFFGQGTRLTVV.

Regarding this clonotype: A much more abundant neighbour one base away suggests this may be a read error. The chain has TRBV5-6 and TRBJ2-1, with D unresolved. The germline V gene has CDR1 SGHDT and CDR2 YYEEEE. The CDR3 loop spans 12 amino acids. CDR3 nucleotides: TGTTCCAGCAGCTTGGTTTTGGTCGAGCAGTTCTTC. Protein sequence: CSSSLVLVEQFF.

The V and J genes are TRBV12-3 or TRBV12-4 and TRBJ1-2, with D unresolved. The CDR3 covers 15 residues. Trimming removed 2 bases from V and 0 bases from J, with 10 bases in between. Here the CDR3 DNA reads TGTGCCAGCAGTTTATTCAGGAGGGCTAACTATGGCTACACCTTC. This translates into CASSLFRRANYGYTF.

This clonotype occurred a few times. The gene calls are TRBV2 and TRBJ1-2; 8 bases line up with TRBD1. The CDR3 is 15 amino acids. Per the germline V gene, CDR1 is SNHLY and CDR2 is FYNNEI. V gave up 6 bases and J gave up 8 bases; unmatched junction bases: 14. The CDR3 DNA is TGTGCCAGCAGCAACCGGGACAGGAGTTCTATGGGCTACACCTTC. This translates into CASSNRDRSSMGYTF.

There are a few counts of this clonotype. In DNA, the CDR3 is TGCGCCAGCAGCGGGGAGCAGCTCCGACACAATGAGCAGTTCTTC. It encodes CASSGEQLRHNEQFF. This sequence joins TRBV5-1 and TRBJ2-1; possible D gene TRBD2, 5 bases. V lost 4 bases, J lost 5 bases, and 16 bases lay in between. The CDR3 sequence is 15 residues long. The V gene's germline CDR1 is SGHRS and CDR2 YFSETQ.

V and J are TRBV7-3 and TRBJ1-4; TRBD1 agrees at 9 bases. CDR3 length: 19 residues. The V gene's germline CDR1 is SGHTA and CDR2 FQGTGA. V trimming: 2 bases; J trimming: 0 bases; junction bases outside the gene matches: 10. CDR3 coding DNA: TGTGCCAGCAGCTTACCGGGGACAGGGCTAGATGCAACTAATGAAAAACTGTTTTTT. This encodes CASSLPGTGLDATNEKLFF.

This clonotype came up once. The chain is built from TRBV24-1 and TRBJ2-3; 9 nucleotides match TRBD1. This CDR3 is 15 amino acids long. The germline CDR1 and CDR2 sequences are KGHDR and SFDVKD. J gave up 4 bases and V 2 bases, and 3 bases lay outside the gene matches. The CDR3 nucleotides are TGTGCCACCAGTGATTGGGGACAGGGAGCAGATACGCAGTATTTT. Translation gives CATSDWGQGADTQYF.

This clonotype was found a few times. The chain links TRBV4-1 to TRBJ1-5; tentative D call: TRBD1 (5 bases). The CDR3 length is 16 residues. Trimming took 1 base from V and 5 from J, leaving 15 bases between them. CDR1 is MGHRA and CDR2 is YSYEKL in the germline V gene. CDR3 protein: CASSQGGVGAHQPQHF. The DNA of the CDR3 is TGCGCCAGCAGCCAAGGGGGGGTAGGGGCCCATCAGCCCCAGCATTTT.

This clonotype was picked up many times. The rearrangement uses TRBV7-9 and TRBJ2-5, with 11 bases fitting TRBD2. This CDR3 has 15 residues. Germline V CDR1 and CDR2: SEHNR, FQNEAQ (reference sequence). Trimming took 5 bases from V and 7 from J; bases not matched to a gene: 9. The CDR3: CASSTGTSGEGTQYF. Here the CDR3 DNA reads TGTGCCAGCAGCACCGGGACTAGCGGCGAGGGGACCCAGTACTTC.

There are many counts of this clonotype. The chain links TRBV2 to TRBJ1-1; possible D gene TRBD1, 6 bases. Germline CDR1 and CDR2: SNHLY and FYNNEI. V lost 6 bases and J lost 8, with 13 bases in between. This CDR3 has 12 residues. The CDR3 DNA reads TGTGCCAGCAGGCGACAGGAGCTCGAAGCTTTCTTT. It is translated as CASRRQELEAFF.

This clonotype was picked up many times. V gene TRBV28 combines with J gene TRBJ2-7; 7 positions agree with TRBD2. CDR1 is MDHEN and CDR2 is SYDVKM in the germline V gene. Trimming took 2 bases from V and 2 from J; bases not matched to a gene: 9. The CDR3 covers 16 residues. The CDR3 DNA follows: TGTGCCAGCAGTTTACATCTAGCGGTATTGACCTACGAGCAGTACTTC. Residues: CASSLHLAVLTYEQYF.

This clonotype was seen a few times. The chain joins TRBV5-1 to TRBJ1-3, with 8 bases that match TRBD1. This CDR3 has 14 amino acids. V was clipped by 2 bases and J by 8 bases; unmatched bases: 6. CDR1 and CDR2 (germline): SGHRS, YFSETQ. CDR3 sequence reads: CASSFWTGRDTIYF. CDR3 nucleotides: TGCGCCAGCAGCTTCTGGACAGGGAGAGACACCATATATTTT. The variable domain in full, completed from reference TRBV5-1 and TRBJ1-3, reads KAGVTQTPRYLIKTRGQQVTLSCSPISGHRSVSWYQQTPGQGLQFLFEYFSETQRNKGNFPGRFSGRQFSNSRSEMNVSTLELGDSALYLCASSFWTGRDTIYFGEGSWLTVV.

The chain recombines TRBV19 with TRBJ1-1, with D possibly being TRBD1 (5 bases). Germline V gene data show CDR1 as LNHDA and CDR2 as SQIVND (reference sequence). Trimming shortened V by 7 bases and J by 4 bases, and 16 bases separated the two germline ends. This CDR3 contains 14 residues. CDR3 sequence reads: CASTSTVRGTEAFF. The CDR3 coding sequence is TGTGCCAGTACCTCGACAGTGCGTGGCACTGAAGCTTTCTTT.

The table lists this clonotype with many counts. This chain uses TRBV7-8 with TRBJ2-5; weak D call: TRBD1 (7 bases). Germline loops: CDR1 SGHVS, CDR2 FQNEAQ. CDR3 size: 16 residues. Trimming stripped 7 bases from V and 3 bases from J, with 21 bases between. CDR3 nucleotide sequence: TGTGCCAGCACCGGGGGTATGACAGGGAACAAAGAGACCCAGTACTTC. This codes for CASTGGMTGNKETQYF.

This CDR3 is CATSLGPEGQPQHF. Written as DNA, the CDR3 is TGTGCCACCAGCCTGGGTCCCGAGGGACAGCCCCAGCATTTT. The V call is TRBV15, the J call TRBJ1-5, with D unclear. The CDR3 sequence is 14 residues long. V gave up 5 bases and J gave up 7 bases, with 15 bases separating them. Per the germline V gene, CDR1 is LNHNV and CDR2 is YYDKDF (reference sequence). The full variable domain, completed using reference TRBV15 and TRBJ1-5, is DAMVIQNPRYQVTQFGKPVTLSCSQTLNHNVMYWYQQKSSQAPKLLFHYYDKDFNNEADTPDNFQSRRPNTSFCFLDIRSPGLGDTAMYLCATSLGPEGQPQHFGDGTRLSIL.

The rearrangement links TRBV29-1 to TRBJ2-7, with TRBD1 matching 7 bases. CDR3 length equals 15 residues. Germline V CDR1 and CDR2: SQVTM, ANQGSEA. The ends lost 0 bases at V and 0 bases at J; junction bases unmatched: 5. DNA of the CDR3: TGCAGCGTTGAAGATAGGGGGACAGCCTCCTACGAGCAGTACTTC. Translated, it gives CSVEDRGTASYEQYF.

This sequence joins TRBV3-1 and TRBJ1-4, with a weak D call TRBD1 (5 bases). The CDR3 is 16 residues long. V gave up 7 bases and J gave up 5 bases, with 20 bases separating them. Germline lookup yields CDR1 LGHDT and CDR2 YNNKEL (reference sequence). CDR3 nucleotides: TGTGCCAGCACCCCAAGAGGGGCAGTGCAAAATGAAAAACTGTTTTTT. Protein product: CASTPRGAVQNEKLFF.

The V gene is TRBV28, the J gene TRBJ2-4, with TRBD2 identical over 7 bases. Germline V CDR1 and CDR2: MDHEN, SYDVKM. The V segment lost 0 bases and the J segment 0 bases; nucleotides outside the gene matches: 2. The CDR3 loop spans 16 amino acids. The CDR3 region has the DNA TGTGCCAGCAGTTTATGGGGCGGGGGAGCCAAAAACATTCAGTACTTC. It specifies CASSLWGGGAKNIQYF.